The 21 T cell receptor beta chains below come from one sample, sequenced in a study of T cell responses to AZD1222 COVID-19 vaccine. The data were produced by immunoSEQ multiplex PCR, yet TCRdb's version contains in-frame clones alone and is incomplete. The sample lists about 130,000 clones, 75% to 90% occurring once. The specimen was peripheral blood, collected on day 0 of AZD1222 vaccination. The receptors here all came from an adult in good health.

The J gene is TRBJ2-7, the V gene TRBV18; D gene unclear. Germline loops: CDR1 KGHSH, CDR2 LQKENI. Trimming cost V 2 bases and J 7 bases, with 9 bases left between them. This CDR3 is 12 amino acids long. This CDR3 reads CASSPDRWEQYF. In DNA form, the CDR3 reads TGTGCCAGCTCACCAGACCGATGGGAGCAGTACTTC.

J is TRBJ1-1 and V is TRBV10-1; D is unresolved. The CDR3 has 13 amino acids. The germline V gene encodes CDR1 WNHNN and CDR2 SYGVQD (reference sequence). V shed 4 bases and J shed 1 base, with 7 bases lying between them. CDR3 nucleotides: TGCGCCAGCAGTGCTCAGCAGAACACTGAAGCTTTCTTT. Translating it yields CASSAQQNTEAFF.

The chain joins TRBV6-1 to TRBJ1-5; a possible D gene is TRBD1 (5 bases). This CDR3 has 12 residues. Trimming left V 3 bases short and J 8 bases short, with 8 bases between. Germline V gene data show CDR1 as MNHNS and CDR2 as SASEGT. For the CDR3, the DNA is TGTGCCAGCAGTGATATAGGGGAGCCCCAGCATTTT. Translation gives CASSDIGEPQHF.

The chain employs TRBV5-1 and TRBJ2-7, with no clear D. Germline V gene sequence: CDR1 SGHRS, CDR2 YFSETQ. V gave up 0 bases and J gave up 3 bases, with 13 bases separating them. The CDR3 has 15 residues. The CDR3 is CASSLGFDGSYEQYF. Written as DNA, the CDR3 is TGCGCCAGCAGCTTGGGTTTTGACGGAAGCTACGAGCAGTACTTC.

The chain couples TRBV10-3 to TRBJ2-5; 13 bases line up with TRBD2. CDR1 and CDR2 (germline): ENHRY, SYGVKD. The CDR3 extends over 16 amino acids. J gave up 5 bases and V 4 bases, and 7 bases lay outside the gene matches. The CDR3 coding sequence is TGTGCCATCAGTGGGAGGACTAGCGGGAGTTTGGAGACCCAGTACTTC. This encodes CAISGRTSGSLETQYF.

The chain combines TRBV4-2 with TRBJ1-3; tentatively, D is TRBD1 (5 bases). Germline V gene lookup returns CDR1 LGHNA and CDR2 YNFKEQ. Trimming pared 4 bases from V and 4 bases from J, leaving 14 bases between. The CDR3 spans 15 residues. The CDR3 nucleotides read TGTGCCAGCAGCCCCCCTCGGACACAGGGAAACACCATATATTTT. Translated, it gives CASSPPRTQGNTIYF.

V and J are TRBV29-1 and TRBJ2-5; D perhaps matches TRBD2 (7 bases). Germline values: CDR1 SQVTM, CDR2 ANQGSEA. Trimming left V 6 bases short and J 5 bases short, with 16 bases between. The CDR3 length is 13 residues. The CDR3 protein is CSVNRGAGETQYF. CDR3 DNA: TGCAGCGTGAACCGGGGGGCCGGGGAGACCCAGTACTTC.

CDR3 DNA sequence: TGCGCCAGCAGCCAATTTTGGGGTATGGGAGGTAATTCACCCCTCCACTTT. It yields the protein CASSQFWGMGGNSPLHF. This rearrangement joins TRBV4-1 to TRBJ1-6; unclear D gene. Trimming cost V 2 bases and J 6 bases, with 17 bases left between them. This CDR3 is built from 17 residues. Germline V gene lookup returns CDR1 MGHRA and CDR2 YSYEKL.

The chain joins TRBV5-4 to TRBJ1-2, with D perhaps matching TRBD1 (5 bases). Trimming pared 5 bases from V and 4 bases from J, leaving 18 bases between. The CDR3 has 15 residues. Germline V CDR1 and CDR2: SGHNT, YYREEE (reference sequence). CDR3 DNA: TGTGCCAGCAGTTCAAGGGAGGGGCAGGGCTATGGCTACACCTTC. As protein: CASSSREGQGYGYTF. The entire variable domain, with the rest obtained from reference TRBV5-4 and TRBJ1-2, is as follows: ETGVTQSPTHLIKTRGQQVTLRCSSQSGHNTVSWYQQALGQGPQFIFQYYREEENGRGNFPPRFSGLQFPNYSSELNVNALELDDSALYLCASSSREGQGYGYTFGSGTRLTVV.

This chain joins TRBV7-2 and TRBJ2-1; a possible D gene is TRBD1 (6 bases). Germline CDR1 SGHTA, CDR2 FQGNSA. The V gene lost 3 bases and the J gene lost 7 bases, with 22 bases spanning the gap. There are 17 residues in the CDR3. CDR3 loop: CASSFGPQGRERNEQFF. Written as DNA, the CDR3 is TGTGCCAGCAGCTTTGGACCACAGGGCAGAGAGAGAAATGAGCAGTTCTTC.

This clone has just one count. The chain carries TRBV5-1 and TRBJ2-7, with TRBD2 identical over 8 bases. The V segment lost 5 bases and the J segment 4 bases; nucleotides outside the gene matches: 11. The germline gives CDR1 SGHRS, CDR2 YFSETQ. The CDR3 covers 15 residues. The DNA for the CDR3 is TGCGCCAGCAGTCAAACGGGGGGGACCCAATACGAGCAGTACTTC. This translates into CASSQTGGTQYEQYF.

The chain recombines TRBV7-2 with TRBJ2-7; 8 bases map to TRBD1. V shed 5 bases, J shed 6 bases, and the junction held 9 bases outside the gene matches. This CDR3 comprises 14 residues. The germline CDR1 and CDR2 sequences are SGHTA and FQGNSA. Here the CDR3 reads CASSVMTGVGEQYF. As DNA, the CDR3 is TGTGCCAGCAGCGTGATGACAGGGGTAGGCGAGCAGTACTTC. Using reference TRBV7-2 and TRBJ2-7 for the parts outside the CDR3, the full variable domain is GAGVSQSPSNKVTEKGKDVELRCDPISGHTALYWYRQSLGQGLEFLIYFQGNSAPDKSGLPSDRFSAERTGGSVSTLTIQRTQQEDSAVYLCASSVMTGVGEQYFGPGTRLTVT.

CDR3 sequence (DNA): TGTGCCAGCTCACCCCGTGCTCTGGAGGCTGAAGCTTTCTTT. Translated, it gives CASSPRALEAEAFF. V and J are TRBV18 and TRBJ1-1; no clear D. The CDR3 totals 14 residues. V lost 3 bases, J lost 6 bases, and 14 bases lay in between. Germline loops: CDR1 KGHSH, CDR2 LQKENI.

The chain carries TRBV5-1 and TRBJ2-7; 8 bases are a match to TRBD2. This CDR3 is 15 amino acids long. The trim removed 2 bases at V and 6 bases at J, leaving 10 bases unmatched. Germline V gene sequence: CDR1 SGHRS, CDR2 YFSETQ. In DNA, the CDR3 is TGCGCCAGCAGCTTCCTACCCGGGACTAGAAGCGAGCAGTACTTC. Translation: CASSFLPGTRSEQYF.

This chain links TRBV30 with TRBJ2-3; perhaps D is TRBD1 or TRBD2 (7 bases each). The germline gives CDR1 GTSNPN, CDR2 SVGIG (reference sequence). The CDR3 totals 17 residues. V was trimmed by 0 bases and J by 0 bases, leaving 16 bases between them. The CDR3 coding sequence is TGTGCCTGGAGTGTACCCCGACAGGGACTAAGCACAGATACGCAGTATTTT. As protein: CAWSVPRQGLSTDTQYF.

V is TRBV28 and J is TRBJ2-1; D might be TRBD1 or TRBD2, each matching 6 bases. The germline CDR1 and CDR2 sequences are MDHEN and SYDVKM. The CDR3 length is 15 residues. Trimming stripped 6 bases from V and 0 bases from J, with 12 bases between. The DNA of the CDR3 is TGTGCCAGCAGGGGGGGCAGGGGCTCCTACAATGAGCAGTTCTTC. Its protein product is CASRGGRGSYNEQFF.

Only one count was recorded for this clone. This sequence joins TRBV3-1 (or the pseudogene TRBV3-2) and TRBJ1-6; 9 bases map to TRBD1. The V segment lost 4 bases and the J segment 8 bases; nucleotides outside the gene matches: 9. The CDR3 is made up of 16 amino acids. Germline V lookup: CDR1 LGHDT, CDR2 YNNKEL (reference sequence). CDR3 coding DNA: TGTGCCAGCAGCCTCCTCGACAGGGGGGGAGATTCACCCCTCCACTTT. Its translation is CASSLLDRGGDSPLHF.

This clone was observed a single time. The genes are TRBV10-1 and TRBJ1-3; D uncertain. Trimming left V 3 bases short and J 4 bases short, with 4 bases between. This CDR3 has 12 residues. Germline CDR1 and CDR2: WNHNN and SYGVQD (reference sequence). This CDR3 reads CASSEQGNTIYF. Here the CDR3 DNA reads TGCGCCAGCAGTGAACAGGGAAACACCATATATTTT.

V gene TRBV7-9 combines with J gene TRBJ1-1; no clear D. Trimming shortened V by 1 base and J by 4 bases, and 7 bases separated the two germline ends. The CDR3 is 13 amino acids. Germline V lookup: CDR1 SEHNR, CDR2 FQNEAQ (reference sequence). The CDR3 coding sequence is TGTGCCAGCAGCTTAGGATTGGGCACTGAAGCTTTCTTT. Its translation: CASSLGLGTEAFF.

The CDR3 DNA reads TGTGCCAGCCAGCTCAACAGGGTCTCACCCCTCCACTTT. As protein: CASQLNRVSPLHF. The rearrangement uses TRBV6-4 and TRBJ1-6; TRBD1 might be the D (6 bases). The ends were cut back, 8 bases at V and 10 bases at J, with 15 bases in the middle. Germline V CDR1 and CDR2: MRHNA, SNTAGT. The CDR3 spans 13 residues.

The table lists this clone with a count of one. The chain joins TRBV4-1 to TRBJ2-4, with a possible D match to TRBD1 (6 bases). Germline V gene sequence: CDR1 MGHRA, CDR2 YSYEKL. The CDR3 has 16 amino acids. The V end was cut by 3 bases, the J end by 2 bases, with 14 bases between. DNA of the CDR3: TGCGCCAGCAGCCAGTCTGAAACAGGGCCCAAAAACATTCAGTACTTC. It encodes CASSQSETGPKNIQYF.